This T cell receptor (beta chain) is drawn from a study of PD-1 blockade in mismatch repair-deficient tumors. Study information: Enrolled 2013-2016, patients had progressing, pretreated mismatch repair-deficient cancers of about twelve types.

Study-level results: Rapid post-treatment expansion, then contraction, generally preceding radiologic response, marked tumor-resident clones.

Every patient had mismatch repair deficiency by PCR or immunohistochemistry. TCR sequencing covered a few patients who responded to pembrolizumab. The CDR3 covers 16 residues. Germline V gene sequence: CDR1 LNHDA, CDR2 SQIVND (reference sequence). Trimming removed 9 bases from V and 5 bases from J, with 23 bases in between. As concerns this clone: Its specificity is not known.

Assay used: immunoSEQ multiplex PCR; TCRdb lists only in-frame clones, some missing. This sample yields about 120,000 clones, of which 85% to 90% are seen a single time; roughly 13% belongs to the top ten. The J gene is TRBJ2-1, the V gene TRBV19, with D maybe TRBD2 (6 bases). This sequence was found in an adult with mismatch repair-deficient cancer. The source material was peripheral blood, sampled 44 weeks after starting pembrolizumab. CDR3 region: CASQVLLGDSNNEQFF. The CDR3 DNA follows: TGTGCCAGCCAAGTTCTCCTAGGGGACTCAAACAATGAGCAGTTCTTC.